This T cell receptor (beta chain) was documented in a study of T cell responses to AZD1222 COVID-19 vaccine. This table comes from immunoSEQ multiplex PCR, and its TCRdb copy is limited to in-frame clones, with some not included. In the table there are about 140,000 clones, 80% to 95% of which are singletons. The CDR3 sequence is 15 residues long. The V end was cut by 0 bases, the J end by 6 bases, with 12 bases between. Germline V gives CDR1 MNHEY, CDR2 SVGAGI. This specimen consisted of peripheral blood, obtained 28 days after the second AZD1222 dose. The TCR sequence derives from an adult who received the AZD1222 COVID-19 vaccine. V usage is TRBV6-5 and J usage is TRBJ2-1, with D tentatively TRBD1 (6 bases). The CDR3 sequence: CASSYSNRASNEQFF. The DNA of the CDR3 is TGTGCCAGCAGTTACTCGAACAGGGCCTCCAATGAGCAGTTCTTC.